These T cell receptor beta chains were read from a single sample in a study of shared clonotypes between healthy human individuals. The assay was immunoSEQ multiplex PCR, and TCRdb's table has in-frame clones only and misses some. The sample includes hundreds of thousands of clones, less than 80% of them seen just once. The specimen sequenced was memory CD4+ T cells sorted from blood. These receptor sequences come from a woman aged 25 to 39 in good health. The CDR3 runs from the conserved cysteine through the conserved F or W. Fields, in order: J gene, V gene, D gene, clone size, CDR3 DNA, CDR3 protein. The D gene is left open where the match is weak. For some rows the clone size is stated as once, few or many, or as a class when expanded; others skip it.

J: TRBJ2-3; V: TRBV9; D: -; size: -; DNA: TGTGCCAGCAGCCCCCACCCCACAGATACGCAGTATTTT; CDR3: CASSPHPTDTQYF
J: TRBJ2-1; V: TRBV2; D: TRBD2; size: -; DNA: TGTGCCAGCAAGCGACTAGCGGGAGGGCCGGGGTACAATGAGCAGTTCTTC; CDR3: CASKRLAGGPGYNEQFF
J: TRBJ2-1; V: TRBV19; D: -; size: -; DNA: TGTGCCAGTAGTGTCCTGGACAGCCTCTACAATGAGCAGTTCTTC; CDR3: CASSVLDSLYNEQFF
J: TRBJ2-1; V: TRBV2; D: -; size: -; DNA: TGTGCCAGCAGTGTTTTAGGGGGCGGGAAGAGCAATGAGCAGTTCTTC; CDR3: CASSVLGGGKSNEQFF
J: TRBJ2-5; V: TRBV28; D: -; size: -; DNA: TGTGCCAGCAGTGGTACGTATGAGACCCAGTACTTC; CDR3: CASSGTYETQYF
J: TRBJ2-1; V: TRBV6-6; D: TRBD1; size: -; DNA: TGTGCCAGCGAAGGGGGCAGGGATGAGCAGTTCTTC; CDR3: CASEGGRDEQFF
J: TRBJ2-5; V: TRBV20-1; D: -; size: -; DNA: TGCAGTGCTAGCCCATCCGAGACCCAGTACTTC; CDR3: CSASPSETQYF
J: TRBJ2-3; V: TRBV19; D: -; size: -; DNA: TGTGCCAGTAGGCGGGCACTAGCAGACCGCACAGATACGCAGTATTTT; CDR3: CASRRALADRTDTQYF
J: TRBJ1-1; V: TRBV7-2; D: -; size: few; DNA: TGTGCCAGCAGCTTAGCGATTATTACGGGCGAACTGAACACTGAAGCTTTCTTT; CDR3: CASSLAIITGELNTEAFF
J: TRBJ1-5; V: TRBV27; D: -; size: -; DNA: TGTGCCAGCAGGAGAGGACATATTAGCAATCAGCCCCAGCATTTT; CDR3: CASRRGHISNQPQHF
J: TRBJ1-1; V: TRBV29-1; D: -; size: -; DNA: TGCAGCGTTGAAATTCAGGGGAACACTGAAGCTTTCTTT; CDR3: CSVEIQGNTEAFF
J: TRBJ2-7; V: TRBV6-1; D: -; size: -; DNA: TGTGCCAGCATGAGGACGGGACGACCCTACGAGCAGTACTTC; CDR3: CASMRTGRPYEQYF
J: TRBJ2-7; V: TRBV11-2; D: TRBD1; size: -; DNA: TGTGCCAGCAGCTTTACCGGGACAGAAGCCTACGAGCAGTACTTC; CDR3: CASSFTGTEAYEQYF
J: TRBJ2-3; V: TRBV5-1; D: TRBD2; size: few; DNA: TGCGCCAGCAGCTTGGTCCGGGGGGAGTATATAGATACGCAGTATTTT; CDR3: CASSLVRGEYIDTQYF
J: TRBJ1-1; V: TRBV6-5; D: TRBD1; size: -; DNA: TGTGCCAGCAGAGGGACAGGGGGTCGCACTGAAGCTTTCTTT; CDR3: CASRGTGGRTEAFF
J: TRBJ2-3; V: TRBV6-1; D: -; size: -; DNA: TGTGCCAGCAGTGATTTCGGGAGAACAGATACGCAGTATTTT; CDR3: CASSDFGRTDTQYF
J: TRBJ1-2; V: TRBV6-6; D: -; size: -; DNA: TGTGCCAGCAGTCCTACGGACATTGACTATGGCTACACCTTC; CDR3: CASSPTDIDYGYTF
J: TRBJ2-2; V: TRBV28; D: -; size: -; DNA: TGTGCCAGCAGCACACACCCAGGTCGTGAAATGAGTACCGGGGAGCTGTTTTTT; CDR3: CASSTHPGREMSTGELFF
J: TRBJ1-3; V: TRBV28; D: -; size: -; DNA: TGTGCCAGCAGTTCCCCCCCGGGGGGCCAAAACACCATATATTTT; CDR3: CASSSPPGGQNTIYF
J: TRBJ2-1; V: TRBV27; D: TRBD2; size: -; DNA: TGTGCCAGCAGTTTCCGGACTAGTCAAGGCGATGAGCAGTTCTTC; CDR3: CASSFRTSQGDEQFF
J: TRBJ1-3; V: TRBV5-1; D: -; size: few; DNA: TGCGCCAGCAGCTCGACAGTTTACTCTGGAAACACCATATATTTT; CDR3: CASSSTVYSGNTIYF
J: TRBJ1-2; V: TRBV29-1; D: -; size: -; DNA: TGCAGCGTTGGTTCTGGGGGTGATGGCTACACCTTC; CDR3: CSVGSGGDGYTF
J: TRBJ2-7; V: TRBV25-1; D: TRBD1; size: -; DNA: TGTGCCAGCAGTGAATCGGAGGGACAGGCCGAGCAGTACTTC; CDR3: CASSESEGQAEQYF
J: TRBJ2-7; V: TRBV6-6; D: -; size: -; DNA: TGTGCCAGCAGTGCACGGACCAGCGACTACGAGCAGTACTTC; CDR3: CASSARTSDYEQYF
J: TRBJ2-7; V: TRBV5-1; D: TRBD2; size: -; DNA: TGCGCCAGCAGCTTGGGTGGGGAGGGGGAGCAGTACTTC; CDR3: CASSLGGEGEQYF
J: TRBJ2-2; V: TRBV2; D: TRBD2; size: many; DNA: TGTGCCAGCAATAGACTAGCGCAAACCGGGGAGCTGTTTTTT; CDR3: CASNRLAQTGELFF
J: TRBJ2-1; V: TRBV19; D: TRBD2; size: -; DNA: TGTGCCAGTAATCAACTAGCGGGAGGGAACAATGAGCAGTTCTTC; CDR3: CASNQLAGGNNEQFF
J: TRBJ2-2; V: TRBV6-1; D: TRBD2; size: -; DNA: TGTGCCAGCCGGGGGGATACCTACACCGGGGAGCTGTTTTTT; CDR3: CASRGDTYTGELFF
J: TRBJ2-1; V: TRBV6-6; D: TRBD2; size: -; DNA: TGTGCCAGCAGTTACCAAGGACTAGCGGGCTACAATGAGCAGTTCTTC; CDR3: CASSYQGLAGYNEQFF
J: TRBJ2-1; V: TRBV29-1; D: TRBD2; size: once; DNA: TGCAGCGTTCGGACTAGCGTTTACAATGAGCAGTTCTTC; CDR3: CSVRTSVYNEQFF
J: TRBJ1-2; V: TRBV4-2; D: -; size: -; DNA: TGTGCCAGCAGCCTCCCAGGGACTCAGGCGAACTATGGCTACACCTTC; CDR3: CASSLPGTQANYGYTF
J: TRBJ2-5; V: TRBV15; D: -; size: -; DNA: TGTGCCACCAGCAGAGATAGTGCCCTCCGGGACTACCAAGAGACCCAGTACTTC; CDR3: CATSRDSALRDYQETQYF
J: TRBJ1-5; V: TRBV27; D: -; size: -; DNA: TGTGCCAGCAGCTACAAACAGGGAGGCGGCAATCAGCCCCAGCATTTT; CDR3: CASSYKQGGGNQPQHF
J: TRBJ1-1; V: TRBV5-5; D: -; size: -; DNA: TGTGCCAGCAGCGCGGGTCCCTTGGGGACTGAAGCTTTCTTT; CDR3: CASSAGPLGTEAFF
J: TRBJ2-2; V: TRBV7-9; D: TRBD2; size: -; DNA: TGTGCCAGTCCCCGGACTAGCGGGCCCTTAACCGGGGAGCTGTTTTTT; CDR3: CASPRTSGPLTGELFF
J: TRBJ1-4; V: TRBV29-1; D: -; size: -; DNA: TGCAGCGTTGAAGGACCCAATAATGAAAAACTGTTTTTT; CDR3: CSVEGPNNEKLFF
J: TRBJ1-2; V: TRBV7-6; D: -; size: once; DNA: TGTGCCAGCAGCTTAGGGGGCCATGGCTACACCTTC; CDR3: CASSLGGHGYTF
J: TRBJ1-1; V: TRBV5-4; D: -; size: few; DNA: TGTGCCAGCAGTCTCAATTGGAACACTGAAGCTTTCTTT; CDR3: CASSLNWNTEAFF
J: TRBJ2-1; V: TRBV7-9; D: TRBD1; size: -; DNA: TGTGCCAGCAGCTCTCGACAGGGGGCTTACAATGAGCAGTTCTTC; CDR3: CASSSRQGAYNEQFF
J: TRBJ2-5; V: TRBV5-8; D: -; size: -; DNA: TGTGCCAGCAGCTTACCTAAGGGGTTTGAGACCCAGTACTTC; CDR3: CASSLPKGFETQYF
J: TRBJ1-5; V: TRBV6-6; D: -; size: -; DNA: TGTGCCAGCAGTTCACGGGGGGCGAGCAATCAGCCCCAGCATTTT; CDR3: CASSSRGASNQPQHF
J: TRBJ1-1; V: TRBV7-9; D: TRBD1; size: -; DNA: TGTGCCAGCAGCTCCCCCAGGGGGCACACTGAAGCTTTCTTT; CDR3: CASSSPRGHTEAFF
J: TRBJ2-1; V: TRBV9; D: -; size: -; DNA: TGTGCCAGCAGCGTAATAGGAGGGGAGCAGTTCTTC; CDR3: CASSVIGGEQFF
J: TRBJ2-4; V: TRBV6-6; D: -; size: -; DNA: TGTGCCAGCAGTTACGAGGGACAACCCTTAAACATTCAGTACTTC; CDR3: CASSYEGQPLNIQYF
J: TRBJ2-5; V: TRBV14; D: -; size: -; DNA: TGTGCCAGCAGCCAAAACGGGGGGCTTCTAGGAGAGACCCAGTACTTC; CDR3: CASSQNGGLLGETQYF
J: TRBJ2-2; V: TRBV10-2; D: -; size: once; DNA: TGCGCCAGCAGTGAGTCCCATGCCGGGGAGCTGTTTTTT; CDR3: CASSESHAGELFF
J: TRBJ1-3; V: TRBV28; D: -; size: -; DNA: TGTGCCAGCAGACGAGGGGGTCCAAACACCATATATTTT; CDR3: CASRRGGPNTIYF
J: TRBJ2-3; V: TRBV7-7; D: -; size: -; DNA: TGTGCCAGCAGCCGGGACCGGGGAGATACGCAGTATTTT; CDR3: CASSRDRGDTQYF
J: TRBJ1-1; V: TRBV27; D: TRBD1; size: -; DNA: TGTGCCCTTAGGCGGGACAGTGAAGCTTTCTTT; CDR3: CALRRDSEAFF
J: TRBJ2-7; V: TRBV28; D: TRBD1; size: -; DNA: TGTGCCAGCATCCCAGGGGGAAACTCCTACGAGCAGTACTTC; CDR3: CASIPGGNSYEQYF
J: TRBJ1-5; V: TRBV11-2; D: -; size: -; DNA: TGTGCCAGCAGCTTAGACTCGGTCCAGCCCCAGCATTTT; CDR3: CASSLDSVQPQHF
J: TRBJ2-5; V: TRBV6-6; D: -; size: -; DNA: TGTGCGACGCGTCCGGACCGGGACCGGGAGACCCAGTACTTC; CDR3: CATRPDRDRETQYF
J: TRBJ1-1; V: TRBV27; D: -; size: -; DNA: TGTGCCAGCAGTTTCCCCGGACAGACCCACACTGAAGCTTTCTTT; CDR3: CASSFPGQTHTEAFF
J: TRBJ1-1; V: TRBV2; D: -; size: -; DNA: TGTGCCAGCAGTGAAGAGGCAGCGATAAAGAACACTGAAGCTTTCTTT; CDR3: CASSEEAAIKNTEAFF
J: TRBJ1-2; V: TRBV9; D: TRBD1; size: many; DNA: TGTGCCAGCAGCGTAACCGGGACAGGCGGGGGTGGCTACACCTTC; CDR3: CASSVTGTGGGGYTF
J: TRBJ2-5; V: TRBV19; D: TRBD1; size: once; DNA: TGTGCCAGTAGTAAAAAGGGGGCAGAGACCCAGTACTTC; CDR3: CASSKKGAETQYF
J: TRBJ2-7; V: TRBV10-3; D: TRBD1; size: -; DNA: TGTGCCATCAAAGGGACAGGGGACTCCTACGAGCAGTACTTC; CDR3: CAIKGTGDSYEQYF
J: TRBJ2-1; V: TRBV7-2; D: TRBD1; size: once; DNA: TGTGCCAGCAGACGAGACAGGGGGTCCTACAATGAGCAGTTCTTC; CDR3: CASRRDRGSYNEQFF
J: TRBJ1-2; V: TRBV7-2; D: -; size: -; DNA: TGTGCCAGCAGCCGAGTGACCTATGGCTACACCTTC; CDR3: CASSRVTYGYTF